This TCR beta chain was identified in a study of post-analysis software for immune sequencing data. Study-wide results and caveats: F measure grouped same-batch samples tightly together. Patients used about five TRBV segments, including TRBV5-6, TRBV5-1 and TRBV20-1, more often than controls.

With 3 bases clipped from V and 8 bases from J, the junction kept 13 bases outside the gene matches. Germline-derived CDR1 and CDR2 are MDHEN and SYDVKM. The CDR3 has 16 residues. Tagging with unique molecular identifiers was a feature of the TCR beta cDNA libraries. MiXCR, applied by TCRdb to the PCR reads, yields one record per CDR3 protein. The data contain 820,000 or so distinct CDR3 sequences, 53% of them seen just once; the ten biggest clones take up 4% to 5.5%. About this clonotype itself: What it binds is unknown.

The V and J genes are TRBV28 and TRBJ2-1; TRBD2 matches 7 bases. The sequence was obtained from a girl aged 5-17 years with multiple sclerosis. The sequenced sample was blood. The CDR3 sequence: CASSFLRLAANHEQFF. CDR3 nucleotide sequence: TGTGCCAGCAGTTTCCTGCGGCTAGCGGCAAACCATGAGCAGTTCTTC.